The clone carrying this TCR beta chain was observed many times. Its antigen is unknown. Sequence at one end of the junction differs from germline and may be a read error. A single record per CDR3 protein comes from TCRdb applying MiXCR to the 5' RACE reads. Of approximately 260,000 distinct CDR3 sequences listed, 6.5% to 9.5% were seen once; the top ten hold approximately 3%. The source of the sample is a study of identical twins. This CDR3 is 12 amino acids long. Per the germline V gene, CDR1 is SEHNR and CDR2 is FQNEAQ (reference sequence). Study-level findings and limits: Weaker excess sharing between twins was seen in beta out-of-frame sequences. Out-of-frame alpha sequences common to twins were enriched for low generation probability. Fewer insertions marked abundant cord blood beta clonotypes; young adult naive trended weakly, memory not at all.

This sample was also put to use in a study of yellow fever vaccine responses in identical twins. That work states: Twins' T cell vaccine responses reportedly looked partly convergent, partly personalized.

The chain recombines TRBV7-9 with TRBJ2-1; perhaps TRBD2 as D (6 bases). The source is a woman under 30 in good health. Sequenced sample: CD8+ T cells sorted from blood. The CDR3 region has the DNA TGTGCCAGCAGTTTAGGCGGGGATGAGCAGTTCTTC. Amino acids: CASSLGGDEQFF.